What follows is one TCR beta chain and its context. The antigen is undetermined. The data stem from a study of cytomegalovirus exposure and HLA in healthy donors. The wider study: Out of approximately 400 genotyped donors, about 81% belonged to the Caucasian-associated ancestry cluster.

Vbeta (60) and Jbeta (13) primers were used in the PCR. The table came from immunoSEQ multiplex PCR; TCRdb's copy has only in-frame clones and leaves some out. The sample data list around 140,000 clones. This CDR3 has 16 residues. The germline V gene has CDR1 LNHDA and CDR2 SQIVND (reference sequence). J was trimmed by 2 bases and V by 7 bases; bases with no gene match: 11. Findings and limits, study-wide: Clonal expansion was found to be greater in HLA-associated TCR beta chains than in equally common others in a later analysis. Exclusion applied to some V segments, including TRBV6-2 and TRBV6-3, as they were indistinguishable.

The TCR comes from a woman aged 18-29 years in good health and CMV-seronegative. V usage is TRBV19 and J usage is TRBJ1-3; 7 positions match TRBD1. The specimen was PBMCs. CDR3 residues: CASKLQGNGPGNTIYF. In DNA, the CDR3 is TGTGCCAGTAAACTACAGGGGAACGGCCCTGGAAACACCATATATTTT.